This record concerns one T cell receptor (beta chain) sequence. The germline V gene encodes CDR1 SGHKS and CDR2 YYEKEE (reference sequence). The CDR3 is 14 amino acids. Trimming pared 8 bases from V and 4 bases from J, leaving 19 bases between. In the study's own analysis: It was from reference gene primer amplification that nucleated cell counts were estimated. Sequencing used immunoSEQ multiplex PCR; TCRdb keeps in-frame clones, though not all of them. From that table come the V and J calls and clone size; the DNA was used to work out D and trimming. The top ten hold more than 0.85% of the sample, which has about 380,000 clones, more than 65% seen once. This entry belongs to a study of blood T cell repertoires in COVID-19. Study background: Nucleic acid was either cDNA or gDNA, and it came from T cells, B-cell-depleted T cells, or PBMCs.

Sequenced input: peripheral blood. The receptor comes from a human donor with acute or convalescent COVID-19. The donor label of this sample is uncertain. The chain recombines TRBV5-5 with TRBJ2-7, with D maybe TRBD2 (5 bases). The CDR3 DNA reads as TGTGCCAGTCTGTCCGGCCCTCGGGAATACGAGCAGTACTTC. The encoded protein is CASLSGPREYEQYF.